Below, 29 T cell receptor beta chains from the same sample are listed, as sequenced in a study of beta chain features in type 1 diabetes. Study results and limitations: Among all four CD4+ subsets, Type 1 diabetes patients had TCRB CDR3s that were moderately but significantly shorter.

These TCRs' antigens remain unknown. TCRB transcripts that were expressed got sequenced, as all of the isolated RNA had been reverse transcribed. The table came from immunoSEQ multiplex PCR; TCRdb's copy has only in-frame clones and leaves some out. This sample yields more than 550,000 clones, of which about 14% are seen a single time; around 0.04% belongs to the top ten. Sequencing was performed on naive CD4+ T cells from blood. These receptors came from a man aged 18 to 29 with type 1 diabetes.

The V and J genes are TRBV9 and TRBJ2-2, with D tentatively TRBD2 (6 bases). The CDR3 is made up of 17 amino acids. CDR1 and CDR2 from the germline V gene are SGDLS and YYNGEE. V shed 4 bases and J shed 6 bases, with 22 bases lying between them. The chain's CDR3 is CASSLTGQGGGAGELFF. In nucleotides, the CDR3 is TGTGCCAGCAGCCTCACCGGGCAGGGAGGAGGGGCCGGGGAGCTGTTTTTT.

This clone turned up a few times. The same CDR3 is also encoded by other DNA sequences in this sample. This chain uses TRBV7-2 with TRBJ2-3, with unresolved D. The V gene's germline CDR1 is SGHTA and CDR2 FQGNSA. There are 12 residues in the CDR3. Trimming left V 0 bases short and J 6 bases short, with 4 bases between. CDR3 sequence reads: CASSLALDTQYF. The DNA for the CDR3 is TGTGCCAGCAGCTTAGCGTTGGATACGCAGTATTTT. The full variable domain, its missing parts supplied by reference TRBV7-2 and TRBJ2-3, is GAGVSQSPSNKVTEKGKDVELRCDPISGHTALYWYRQSLGQGLEFLIYFQGNSAPDKSGLPSDRFSAERTGGSVSTLTIQRTQQEDSAVYLCASSLALDTQYFGPGTRLTVL.

For this clone: A read error may account for a junction end that differs from germline. V usage is TRBV5-1 and J usage is TRBJ2-5; the D gene is possibly TRBD1 (6 bases). This CDR3 spans 15 amino acids. CDR1 and CDR2 from the germline V gene are SGHRS and YFSETQ. CDR3 protein: CASSLRTALQEAQYF. The CDR3 DNA reads TGCGCCAGCAGCTTAAGGACAGCTCTCCAAGAGGCCCAGTACTTC. The whole variable domain, filled in from reference TRBV5-1 and TRBJ2-5, reads KAGVTQTPRYLIKTRGQQVTLSCSPISGHRSVSWYQQTPGQGLQFLFEYFSETQRNKGNFPGRFSGRQFSNSRSEMNVSTLELGDSALYLCASSLRTALQEAQYFGPGTRLLVL.

A few counts support this clone. V usage is TRBV6-5 and J usage is TRBJ2-1; 9 bases are a match to TRBD1. This CDR3 spans 14 amino acids. Trimming removed 5 bases from V and 7 bases from J; junction bases left unmatched: 6. Germline V gives CDR1 MNHEY, CDR2 SVGAGI. The CDR3 nucleotides read TGTGCCAGCAGTCCCGGGACAGGGAAGAATGAGCAGTTCTTC. This encodes CASSPGTGKNEQFF.

This clone was detected a few times. Other DNA sequences in the sample encode the same CDR3. V gene TRBV5-1 combines with J gene TRBJ1-1, with 7 bases lining up with TRBD1. The CDR3 contains 12 residues. CDR1 and CDR2 (germline): SGHRS, YFSETQ. The junction had 0 bases not matched to a gene; V was cut back by 0 bases and J by 7 bases. The CDR3 nucleotides read TGCGCCAGCAGCTTGGACAGGGGTGAAGCTTTCTTT. Translated, it gives CASSLDRGEAFF.

This clone occurred a few times. The rearrangement links TRBV5-6 to TRBJ2-3; D unresolved. Germline V gives CDR1 SGHDT, CDR2 YYEEEE. This CDR3 region has 11 residues. V was shortened by 4 bases and J by 5 bases, with 5 bases between the two germline ends. The CDR3 here is CASSVLDTQYF. CDR3 DNA: TGTGCCAGCAGCGTTTTAGATACGCAGTATTTT.

This sequence joins TRBV7-6 and TRBJ1-6, with 7 bases identical to TRBD1. The junction had 11 bases not matched to a gene; V was cut back by 5 bases and J by 7 bases. CDR1 and CDR2 (germline): SGHVS, FNYEAQ. The CDR3 consists of 16 residues. Here the CDR3 DNA reads TGTGCCAGCAGCCCGGGACAGCCGTTTGGAAATTCACCCCTCCACTTT. The encoded protein is CASSPGQPFGNSPLHF.

The chain has TRBV7-3 and TRBJ2-5, with a possible D match to TRBD1 (5 bases). CDR1 is SGHTA and CDR2 is FQGTGA in the germline V gene. Trimming left V 0 bases short and J 5 bases short, with 10 bases between. The CDR3 loop spans 14 amino acids. CDR3 residues: CASSLTTARETQYF. The CDR3 nucleotides read TGTGCCAGCAGCTTAACGACAGCTCGGGAGACCCAGTACTTC. The full variable domain, in which reference TRBV7-3 and TRBJ2-5 provide the parts outside the CDR3, is GAGVSQTPSNKVTEKGKYVELRCDPISGHTALYWYRQSLGQGPEFLIYFQGTGAADDSGLPNDRFFAVRPEGSVSTLKIQRTERGDSAVYLCASSLTTARETQYFGPGTRLLVL.

The chain is built from TRBV5-6 and TRBJ2-3; 7 bases map to TRBD2. The V and J ends lost 6 bases and 0 bases, in that order; junction bases with no gene match: 10. Germline V gives CDR1 SGHDT, CDR2 YYEEEE. The CDR3 is made up of 16 amino acids. The CDR3 protein is CASNPVGGISTDTQYF. CDR3 coding DNA: TGTGCCAGCAACCCCGTGGGGGGGATAAGCACAGATACGCAGTATTTT.

In this sample, this clone turned up a few times. In the same sample, other DNA sequences code for this CDR3. The chain links TRBV9 to TRBJ2-2; no clear D. The CDR3 totals 12 residues. CDR1 SGDLS and CDR2 YYNGEE come from the germline V gene. The V and J ends lost 0 bases and 4 bases respectively, with 1 base between them. CDR3 DNA: TGTGCCAGCAGCGTAGGCACCGGGGAGCTGTTTTTT. Translated, it gives CASSVGTGELFF.

This clone occurred a few times. This rearrangement joins TRBV7-3 to TRBJ2-1, with D possibly being TRBD1 or TRBD2 (5 bases each). V lost 1 base to trimming and J lost 5 bases, with 15 bases between them. Germline assignment: CDR1 SGHTA and CDR2 FQGTGA. This CDR3 contains 16 residues. DNA of the CDR3: TGTGCCAGCAGCTTAATGCAGGGTTCGGAGGACAATGAGCAGTTCTTC. Translated, it gives CASSLMQGSEDNEQFF.

The chain links TRBV5-4 to TRBJ2-7; 7 nucleotides line up with TRBD1. The germline V gene has CDR1 SGHNT and CDR2 YYREEE (reference sequence). The CDR3 runs 13 residues. Trimming at V came to 4 bases and at J to 4 bases, leaving 5 bases not matched to a gene. The CDR3 region is CASSPGQEYEQYF. The CDR3 DNA reads TGTGCCAGCAGCCCAGGACAGGAATACGAGCAGTACTTC.

In DNA, the CDR3 is TGTGCCGTAAGCGGGATTCAAGAGACCCAGTACTTC. It codes for CAVSGIQETQYF. V gene TRBV30 combines with J gene TRBJ2-5; the match to TRBD2 covers 7 bases. Germline V lookup: CDR1 GTSNPN, CDR2 SVGIG (reference sequence). J gave up 2 bases and V 8 bases, and 5 bases lay outside the gene matches. This CDR3 contains 12 residues.

The J gene is TRBJ1-1, the V gene TRBV29-1, with 10 bases lining up with TRBD1. Germline V gene lookup returns CDR1 SQVTM and CDR2 ANQGSEA. Trimming cost V 4 bases and J 6 bases; bases outside gene matches: 5. The CDR3 contains 13 residues. The CDR3 region is CSVATGGASEAFF. CDR3 in DNA: TGCAGCGTTGCGACAGGGGGCGCCTCTGAAGCTTTCTTT.

This clone has just a few counts. This rearrangement joins TRBV7-8 to TRBJ2-6; TRBD2 is a possible D gene (6 bases). Trimming removed 8 bases at V and 3 bases at J, with 11 bases between. The CDR3 loop spans 14 amino acids. Germline values: CDR1 SGHVS, CDR2 FQNEAQ. CDR3 region: CASGGVGGANVLTF. Here the CDR3 DNA reads TGTGCCAGCGGCGGGGTTGGTGGGGCCAACGTCCTGACTTTC.

The chain combines TRBV7-2 with TRBJ1-6; D is undetermined. There are 13 residues in the CDR3. Germline CDR1 and CDR2: SGHTA and FQGNSA. Trimming left V 10 bases short and J 7 bases short, with 14 bases between. The CDR3 loop reads CATSREGNSPLHF. The CDR3 region has the DNA TGTGCCACCTCCCGGGAAGGGAATTCACCCCTCCACTTT.

The chain links TRBV9 to TRBJ2-3; TRBD2 matches 9 bases. The germline V gene has CDR1 SGDLS and CDR2 YYNGEE. The CDR3 has 19 residues. V shed 2 bases and J 2 bases; nucleotides not matched to a gene: 15. The CDR3 nucleotides are TGTGCCAGCAGCGTCCGACTAGCGGCACCCACCTGGGTCACAGATACGCAGTATTTT. It encodes CASSVRLAAPTWVTDTQYF.

The gene calls are TRBV27 and TRBJ2-4, with 8 bases matching TRBD1. From germline, CDR1 is MNHEY and CDR2 SMNVEV (reference sequence). There are 18 residues in the CDR3. Losses at the gene ends were 3 bases for V and 1 base for J; bases not matched to a gene: 11. For the CDR3, the DNA is TGTGCCAGCAGTTTGTCTTCGGGACAGGCAAGCGCCAAAAACATTCAGTACTTC. It encodes CASSLSSGQASAKNIQYF.

This clone was counted only a few times. This rearrangement joins TRBV29-1 to TRBJ2-7, with D perhaps TRBD2 (5 bases). Germline V gene sequence: CDR1 SQVTM, CDR2 ANQGSEA. This CDR3 comprises 13 residues. Between the trimmed V and J ends, which lost 5 bases and 4 bases, there was a span of 15 bases. The CDR3 DNA is TGCAGCGTTCGGACTGCGTTAGAGTACGAGCAGTACTTC. The encoded protein is CSVRTALEYEQYF.

This clone turned up a few times. The V gene is TRBV6-5, the J gene TRBJ2-2, with TRBD1 identical over 7 bases. V shed 8 bases, J shed 6 bases, and the junction held 6 bases outside the gene matches. The germline CDR1 and CDR2 sequences are MNHEY and SVGAGI. The CDR3 is 13 residues long. The CDR3 here is CASRQGVSGELFF. The CDR3 DNA is TGTGCCAGCCGACAGGGTGTGTCCGGGGAGCTGTTTTTT.

This clone was detected a few times. The V call is TRBV2, the J call TRBJ2-1; D perhaps matches TRBD2 (6 bases). Trimming took off 7 bases at V and 9 bases at J, with 19 bases between the two ends. Germline-derived CDR1 and CDR2 are SNHLY and FYNNEI. CDR3 length: 14 residues. The CDR3 coding sequence is TGTGCCAGCATCCGCTACGTCACTAGCTCTGAGCAGTTCTTC. Its translation: CASIRYVTSSEQFF.

In DNA form, the CDR3 reads TGTGCCTGGAGTGTACCGGTCAAAACTGAAGCTTTCTTT. Amino acid sequence: CAWSVPVKTEAFF. V usage is TRBV30 and J usage is TRBJ1-1, with D unclear. V gave up 0 bases and J gave up 5 bases, with 10 bases separating them. The germline V gene has CDR1 GTSNPN and CDR2 SVGIG (reference sequence). The CDR3 is 13 amino acids.

This clone occurred a few times. The chain couples TRBV6-6 to TRBJ1-5, with a possible D match to TRBD1 (5 bases). The CDR3 contains 14 residues. Germline CDR1 reads MNHNY; CDR2 reads SVGAGI (reference sequence). Trimming shortened V by 8 bases and J by 3 bases, and 14 bases separated the two germline ends. For the CDR3, the DNA is TGTGCCAGCGGGGCGAGACAAACCAATCAGCCCCAGCATTTT. The encoded protein is CASGARQTNQPQHF.

The chain joins TRBV6-1 to TRBJ2-3, with D unresolved. With 5 bases removed from V and 5 bases from J, the gap between germline ends came to 8 bases. Germline CDR1 reads MNHNS; CDR2 reads SASEGT. This CDR3 is 12 amino acids long. Here the CDR3 reads CASSPNRDTQYF. CDR3 bases: TGTGCCAGCAGTCCCAATAGAGATACGCAGTATTTT.

The chain recombines TRBV14 with TRBJ1-5, with D uncertain. V dropped 4 bases and J dropped 4 bases, with 8 bases sitting between them. The CDR3 sequence is 13 residues long. Germline V CDR1 and CDR2: SGHDN, FVKESK. The CDR3 nucleotides are TGTGCCAGCAGCCGCGGGAATAATCAGCCCCAGCATTTT. It translates to CASSRGNNQPQHF.

The chain has TRBV18 and TRBJ2-7, with 7 bases matching TRBD2. The trim removed 2 bases at V and 2 bases at J, leaving 6 bases unmatched. The V gene's germline CDR1 is KGHSH and CDR2 LQKENI. This CDR3 has 15 amino acids. The CDR3 loop reads CASSPREGPTYEQYF. The CDR3 DNA follows: TGTGCCAGCTCACCAAGGGAGGGTCCTACCTACGAGCAGTACTTC.

This clone came up a few times. The sample contains more than one DNA sequence encoding this CDR3. The V gene is TRBV30, the J gene TRBJ2-5; 7 nucleotides line up with TRBD2. CDR1 and CDR2 (germline): GTSNPN, SVGIG (reference sequence). The J segment lost 3 bases and the V segment lost 0 bases, leaving 4 bases of the junction unmatched. CDR3 length equals 14 residues. The CDR3 bases are TGTGCCTGGAGTGTAGGCCTAGCGGAAGAGACCCAGTACTTC. Translation gives CAWSVGLAEETQYF.

CDR3: CASSSRITGGRQTQYF. In DNA form, the CDR3 reads TGTGCCAGCAGCAGCCGAATTACAGGGGGTCGACAGACCCAGTACTTC. The chain uses TRBV28 and TRBJ2-5, with 8 bases matching TRBD1. The CDR3 has 16 amino acids. Germline trimming cut 6 bases from V and 6 bases from J; bases unmatched to any gene: 15. Germline V gives CDR1 MDHEN, CDR2 SYDVKM.

This clone was seen more than once but under ten times. DNA for the CDR3: TGTGCCAGCAGCGACACCGGGACAGACTACAATGAGCAGTTCTTC. It translates to CASSDTGTDYNEQFF. J is TRBJ2-1 and V is TRBV9, with TRBD1 matching 7 bases. This CDR3 contains 15 residues. Trimming at V came to 3 bases and at J to 3 bases, leaving 6 bases not matched to a gene. The germline CDR1 and CDR2 sequences are SGDLS and YYNGEE.